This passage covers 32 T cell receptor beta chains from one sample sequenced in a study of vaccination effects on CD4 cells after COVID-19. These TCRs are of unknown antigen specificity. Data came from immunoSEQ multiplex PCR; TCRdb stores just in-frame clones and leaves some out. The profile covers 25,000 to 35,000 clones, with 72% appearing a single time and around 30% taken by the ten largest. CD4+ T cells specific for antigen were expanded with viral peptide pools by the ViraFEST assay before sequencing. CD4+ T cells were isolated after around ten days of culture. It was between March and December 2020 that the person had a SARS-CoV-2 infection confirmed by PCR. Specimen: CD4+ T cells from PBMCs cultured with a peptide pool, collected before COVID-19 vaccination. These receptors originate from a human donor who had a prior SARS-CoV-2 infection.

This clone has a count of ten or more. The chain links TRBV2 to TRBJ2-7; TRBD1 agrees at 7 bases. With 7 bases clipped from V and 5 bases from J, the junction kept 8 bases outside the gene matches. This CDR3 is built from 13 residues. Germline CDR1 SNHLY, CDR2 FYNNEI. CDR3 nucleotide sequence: TGTGCCAGCAAGAACAGGGGTAGCGACGAGCAGTACTTC. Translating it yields CASKNRGSDEQYF.

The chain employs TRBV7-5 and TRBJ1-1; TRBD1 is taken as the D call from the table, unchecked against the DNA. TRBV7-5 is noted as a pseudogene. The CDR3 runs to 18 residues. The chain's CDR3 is CARSLTSGTGMFGTEAFF. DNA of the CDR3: TGTGCCAGAAGCTTAACATCCGGGACAGGGATGTTTGGCACTGAAGCTTTCTTT.

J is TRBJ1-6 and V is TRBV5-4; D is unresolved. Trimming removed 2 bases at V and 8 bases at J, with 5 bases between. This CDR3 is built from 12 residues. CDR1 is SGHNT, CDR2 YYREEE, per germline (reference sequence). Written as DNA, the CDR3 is TGTGCCAGCAGCTTTCCCTATTCACCCCTCCACTTT. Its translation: CASSFPYSPLHF.

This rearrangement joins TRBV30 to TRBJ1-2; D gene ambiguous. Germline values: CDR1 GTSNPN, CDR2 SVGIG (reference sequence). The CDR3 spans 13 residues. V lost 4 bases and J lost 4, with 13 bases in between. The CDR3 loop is CAWKLWEGYGYTF. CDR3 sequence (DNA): TGTGCCTGGAAATTATGGGAGGGCTATGGCTACACCTTC. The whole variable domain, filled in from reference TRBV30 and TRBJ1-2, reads SQTIHQWPATLVQPVGSPLSLECTVEGTSNPNLYWYRQAAGRGLQLLFYSVGIGQISSEVPQNLSASRPQDRQFILSSKKLLLSDSGFYLCAWKLWEGYGYTFGSGTRLTVV.

CDR3 in DNA: TGTGCCAGCAGCCTAACGCGGGGACACGTAACCTACGAGCAGTACTTC. It translates to CASSLTRGHVTYEQYF. The chain carries TRBV11-3 and TRBJ2-7; either TRBD1 or TRBD2 may fit D (6 bases each). Trimming took off 5 bases at V and 2 bases at J, with 19 bases between the two ends. Germline V gene data show CDR1 as SGHNT and CDR2 as YENEEA. This CDR3 contains 16 residues.

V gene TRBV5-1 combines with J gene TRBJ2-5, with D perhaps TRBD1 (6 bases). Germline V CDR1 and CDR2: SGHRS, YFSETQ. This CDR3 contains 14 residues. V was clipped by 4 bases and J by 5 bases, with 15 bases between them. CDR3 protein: CASSTGQRGETQYF. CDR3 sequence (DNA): TGCGCCAGCAGCACCGGACAGCGAGGGGAGACCCAGTACTTC.

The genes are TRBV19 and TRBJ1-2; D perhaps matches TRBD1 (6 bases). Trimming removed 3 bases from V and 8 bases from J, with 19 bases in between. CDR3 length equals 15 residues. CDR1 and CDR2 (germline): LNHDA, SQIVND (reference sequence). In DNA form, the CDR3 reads TGTGCCAGTAGTATCCGGGACACCCCTTATAAGGGCTACACCTTC. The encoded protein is CASSIRDTPYKGYTF.

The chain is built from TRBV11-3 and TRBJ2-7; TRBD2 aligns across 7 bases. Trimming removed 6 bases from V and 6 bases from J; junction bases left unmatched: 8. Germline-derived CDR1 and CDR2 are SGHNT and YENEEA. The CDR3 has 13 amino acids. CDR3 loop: CASRPTGEGEQYF. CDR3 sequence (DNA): TGTGCCAGCAGGCCCACTGGGGAGGGCGAGCAGTACTTC.

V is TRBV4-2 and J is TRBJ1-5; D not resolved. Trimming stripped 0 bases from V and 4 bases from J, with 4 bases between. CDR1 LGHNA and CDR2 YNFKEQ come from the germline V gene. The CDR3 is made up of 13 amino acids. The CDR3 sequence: CASSQDRNQPQHF. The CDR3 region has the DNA TGTGCCAGCAGCCAAGACAGGAATCAGCCCCAGCATTTT.

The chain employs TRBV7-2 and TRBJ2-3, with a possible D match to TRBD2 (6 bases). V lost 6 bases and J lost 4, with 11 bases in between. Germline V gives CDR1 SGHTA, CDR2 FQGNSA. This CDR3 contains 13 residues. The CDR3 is CASRVGGADTQYF. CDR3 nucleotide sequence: TGTGCCAGCAGGGTTGGCGGGGCAGATACGCAGTATTTT.

The CDR3 protein is CASSLDPNTEAFF. The CDR3 region has the DNA TGTGCCAGCAGCTTGGACCCGAACACTGAAGCTTTCTTT. J is TRBJ1-1 and V is TRBV5-8, with D hard to call. This CDR3 spans 13 amino acids. Between the trimmed V and J ends, which lost 0 bases and 1 base, there was a span of 4 bases. Germline V lookup: CDR1 SGHTS, CDR2 YDEGEE.

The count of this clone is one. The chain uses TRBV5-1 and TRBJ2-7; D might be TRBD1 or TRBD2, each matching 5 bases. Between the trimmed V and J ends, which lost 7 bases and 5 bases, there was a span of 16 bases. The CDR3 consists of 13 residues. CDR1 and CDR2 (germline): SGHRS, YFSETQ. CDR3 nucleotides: TGCGCCAGCCGGGACGGAGGAGATAACGAGCAGTACTTC. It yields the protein CASRDGGDNEQYF.

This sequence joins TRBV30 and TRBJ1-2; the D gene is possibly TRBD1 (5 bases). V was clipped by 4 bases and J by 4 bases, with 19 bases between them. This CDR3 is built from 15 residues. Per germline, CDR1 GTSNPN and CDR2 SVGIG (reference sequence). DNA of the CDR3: TGTGCCTGGAACGGGAGCAAGAAAGGGGCCTATGGCTACACCTTC. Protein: CAWNGSKKGAYGYTF.

The DNA of the CDR3 is TGTGCCAGCAGCAGGGATCCCTCTAGCAATCAGCCCCAGCATTTT. This gives the protein CASSRDPSSNQPQHF. The chain recombines TRBV9 with TRBJ1-5; D not resolved. There are 15 residues in the CDR3. CDR1 and CDR2 (germline): SGDLS, YYNGEE. Trimming left V 4 bases short and J 0 bases short, with 11 bases between. Drawing the rest from reference TRBV9 and TRBJ1-5, the complete variable domain is DSGVTQTPKHLITATGQRVTLRCSPRSGDLSVYWYQQSLDQGLQFLIQYYNGEERAKGNILERFSAQQFPDLHSELNLSSLELGDSALYFCASSRDPSSNQPQHFGDGTRLSIL.

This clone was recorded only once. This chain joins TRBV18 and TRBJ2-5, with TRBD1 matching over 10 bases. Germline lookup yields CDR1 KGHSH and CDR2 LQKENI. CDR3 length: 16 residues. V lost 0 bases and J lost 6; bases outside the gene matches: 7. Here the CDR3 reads CASSPPTGGALKTQYF. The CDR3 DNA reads TGTGCCAGCTCACCACCGACAGGGGGCGCCTTAAAGACCCAGTACTTC.

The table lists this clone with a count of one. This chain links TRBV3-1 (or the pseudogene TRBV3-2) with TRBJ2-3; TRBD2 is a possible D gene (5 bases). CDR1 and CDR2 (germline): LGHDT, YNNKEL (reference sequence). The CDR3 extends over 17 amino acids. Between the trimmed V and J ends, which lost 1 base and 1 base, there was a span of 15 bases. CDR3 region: CASSQAIERRGTDTQYF. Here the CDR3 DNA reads TGTGCCAGCAGCCAAGCTATAGAGCGGCGAGGCACAGATACGCAGTATTTT.

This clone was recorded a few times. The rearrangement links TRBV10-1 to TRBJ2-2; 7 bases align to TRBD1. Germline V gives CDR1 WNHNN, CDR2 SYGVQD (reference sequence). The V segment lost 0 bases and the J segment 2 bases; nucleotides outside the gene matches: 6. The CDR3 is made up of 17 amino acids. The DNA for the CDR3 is TGCGCCAGCAGTGAGTCGGCGCAGGGGGTAAACACCGGGGAGCTGTTTTTT. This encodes CASSESAQGVNTGELFF.

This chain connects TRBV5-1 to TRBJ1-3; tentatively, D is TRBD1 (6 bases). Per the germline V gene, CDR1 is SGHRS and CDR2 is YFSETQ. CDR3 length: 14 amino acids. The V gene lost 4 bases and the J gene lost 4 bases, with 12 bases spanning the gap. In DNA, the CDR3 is TGCGCCAGCAGCCAAAACCAGGGGGGAAACACCATATATTTT. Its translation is CASSQNQGGNTIYF.

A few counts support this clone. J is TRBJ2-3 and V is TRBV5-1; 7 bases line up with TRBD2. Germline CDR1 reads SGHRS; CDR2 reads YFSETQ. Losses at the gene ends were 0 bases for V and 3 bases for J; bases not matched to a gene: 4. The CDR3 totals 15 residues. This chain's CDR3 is CASSLGLAETDTQYF. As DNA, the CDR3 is TGCGCCAGCAGCTTGGGACTAGCCGAGACAGATACGCAGTATTTT. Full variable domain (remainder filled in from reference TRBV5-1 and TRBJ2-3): KAGVTQTPRYLIKTRGQQVTLSCSPISGHRSVSWYQQTPGQGLQFLFEYFSETQRNKGNFPGRFSGRQFSNSRSEMNVSTLELGDSALYLCASSLGLAETDTQYFGPGTRLTVL.

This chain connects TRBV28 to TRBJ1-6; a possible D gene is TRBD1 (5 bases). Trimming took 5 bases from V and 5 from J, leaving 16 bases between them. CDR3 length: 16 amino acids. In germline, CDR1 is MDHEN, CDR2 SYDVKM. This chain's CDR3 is CASSVVRDRNNSPLHF. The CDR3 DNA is TGTGCCAGCAGTGTCGTGAGGGACCGGAATAATTCACCCCTCCACTTT.

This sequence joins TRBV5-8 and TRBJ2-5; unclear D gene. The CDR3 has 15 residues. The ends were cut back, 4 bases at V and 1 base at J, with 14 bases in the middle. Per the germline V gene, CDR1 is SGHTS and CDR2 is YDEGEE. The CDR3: CASSPAVETQETQYF. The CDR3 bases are TGTGCCAGCAGCCCGGCAGTGGAGACCCAAGAGACCCAGTACTTC.

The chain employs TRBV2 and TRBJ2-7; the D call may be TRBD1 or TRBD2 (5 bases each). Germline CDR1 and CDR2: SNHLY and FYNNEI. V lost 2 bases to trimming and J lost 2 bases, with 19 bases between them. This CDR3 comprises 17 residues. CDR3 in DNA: TGTGCCAGCAGTGAACGTGGTCTTGGGGGTGTTGCCTACGAGCAGTACTTC. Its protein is CASSERGLGGVAYEQYF.

For the CDR3, the DNA is TGCAGTGCTAGTGGGGCTAGCGGGGCAAACACAGATACGCAGTATTTT. Amino acid sequence: CSASGASGANTDTQYF. This chain links TRBV20-1 with TRBJ2-3, with 9 bases aligning to TRBD2. Germline CDR1 DFQATT, CDR2 SNEGSKA (reference sequence). J lost 2 bases, V lost 3 bases, and 9 bases had no gene match. The CDR3 covers 16 residues.

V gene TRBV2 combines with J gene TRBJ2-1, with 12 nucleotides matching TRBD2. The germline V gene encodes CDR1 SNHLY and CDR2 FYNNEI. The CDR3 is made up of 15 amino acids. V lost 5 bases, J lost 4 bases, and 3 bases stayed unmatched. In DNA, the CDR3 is TGTGCCAGCAGTCCACTAGCGGGGGGATACAATGAGCAGTTCTTC. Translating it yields CASSPLAGGYNEQFF. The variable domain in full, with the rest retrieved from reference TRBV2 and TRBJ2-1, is EPEVTQTPSHQVTQMGQEVILRCVPISNHLYFYWYRQILGQKVEFLVSFYNNEISEKSEIFDDQFSVERPDGSNFTLKIRSTKLEDSAMYFCASSPLAGGYNEQFFGPGTRLTVL.

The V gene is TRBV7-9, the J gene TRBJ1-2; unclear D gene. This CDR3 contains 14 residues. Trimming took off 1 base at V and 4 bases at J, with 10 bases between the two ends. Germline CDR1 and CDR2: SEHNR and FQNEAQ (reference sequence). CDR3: CASSLGAGAYGYTF. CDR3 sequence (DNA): TGTGCCAGCAGCTTAGGGGCAGGAGCCTATGGCTACACCTTC.

In DNA form, the CDR3 reads TGTGCCAGCAGCTTAGGGGTCGCCTACAATGAGCAGTTCTTC. Translating gives CASSLGVAYNEQFF. The chain uses TRBV11-3 and TRBJ2-1, with D unresolved. The ends were cut back, 1 base at V and 2 bases at J, with 6 bases in the middle. From germline, CDR1 is SGHNT and CDR2 YENEEA. This CDR3 comprises 14 residues.

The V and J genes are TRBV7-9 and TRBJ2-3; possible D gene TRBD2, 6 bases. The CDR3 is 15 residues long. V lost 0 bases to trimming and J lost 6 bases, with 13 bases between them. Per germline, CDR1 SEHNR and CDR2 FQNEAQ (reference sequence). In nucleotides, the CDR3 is TGTGCCAGCAGCTTAGCCGGGGACTCAACGGATACGCAGTATTTT. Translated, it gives CASSLAGDSTDTQYF. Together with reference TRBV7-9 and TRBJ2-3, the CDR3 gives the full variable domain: DTGVSQNPRHKITKRGQNVTFRCDPISEHNRLYWYRQTLGQGPEFLTYFQNEAQLEKSRLLSDRFSAERPKGSFSTLEIQRTEQGDSAMYLCASSLAGDSTDTQYFGPGTRLTVL.

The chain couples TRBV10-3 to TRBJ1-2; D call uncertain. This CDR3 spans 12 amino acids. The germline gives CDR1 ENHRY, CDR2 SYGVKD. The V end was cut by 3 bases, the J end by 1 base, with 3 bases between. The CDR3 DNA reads TGTGCCATCAGTGAAGTTAACTATGGCTACACCTTC. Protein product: CAISEVNYGYTF.

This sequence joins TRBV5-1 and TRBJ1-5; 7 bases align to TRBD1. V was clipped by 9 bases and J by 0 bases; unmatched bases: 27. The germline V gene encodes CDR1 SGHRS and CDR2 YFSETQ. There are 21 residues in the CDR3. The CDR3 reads CATRGGNPTRVDENSNQPQHF. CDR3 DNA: TGCGCCACCAGGGGGGGGAATCCAACTCGTGTCGACGAAAATAGCAATCAGCCCCAGCATTTT.

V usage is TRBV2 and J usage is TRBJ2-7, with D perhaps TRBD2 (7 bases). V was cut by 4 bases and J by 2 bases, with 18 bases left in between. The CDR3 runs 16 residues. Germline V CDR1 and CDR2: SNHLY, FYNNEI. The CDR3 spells CASSGGGGRTAYEQYF. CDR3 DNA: TGTGCCAGCAGTGGGGGGGGTGGAAGGACAGCCTACGAGCAGTACTTC.

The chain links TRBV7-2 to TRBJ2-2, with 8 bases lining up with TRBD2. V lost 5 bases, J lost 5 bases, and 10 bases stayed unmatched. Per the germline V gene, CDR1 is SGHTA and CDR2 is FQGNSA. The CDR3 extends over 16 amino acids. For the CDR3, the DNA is TGTGCCAGCAGCCAGAGCAGCGGGAGTAATACCGGGGAGCTGTTTTTT. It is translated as CASSQSSGSNTGELFF.

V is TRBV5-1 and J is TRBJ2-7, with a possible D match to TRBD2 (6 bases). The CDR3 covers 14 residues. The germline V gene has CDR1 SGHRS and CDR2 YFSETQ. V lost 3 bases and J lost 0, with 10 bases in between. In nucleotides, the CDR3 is TGCGCCAGCAGCTCAGACGGGAGCTCCTACGAGCAGTACTTC. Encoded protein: CASSSDGSSYEQYF.